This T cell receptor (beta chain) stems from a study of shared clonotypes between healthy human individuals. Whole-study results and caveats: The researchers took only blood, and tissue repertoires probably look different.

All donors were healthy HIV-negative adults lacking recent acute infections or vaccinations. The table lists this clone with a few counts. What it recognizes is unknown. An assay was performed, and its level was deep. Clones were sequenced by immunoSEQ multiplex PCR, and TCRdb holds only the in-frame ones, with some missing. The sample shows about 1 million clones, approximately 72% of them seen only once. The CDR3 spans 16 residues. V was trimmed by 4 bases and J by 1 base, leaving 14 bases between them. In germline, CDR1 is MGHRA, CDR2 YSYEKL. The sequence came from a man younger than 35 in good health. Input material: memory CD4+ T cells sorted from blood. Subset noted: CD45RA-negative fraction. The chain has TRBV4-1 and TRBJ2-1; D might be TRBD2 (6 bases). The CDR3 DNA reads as TGCGCCAGCAGCCTAATCTACGGGAGTTCCTACAATGAGCAGTTCTTC. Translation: CASSLIYGSSYNEQFF.